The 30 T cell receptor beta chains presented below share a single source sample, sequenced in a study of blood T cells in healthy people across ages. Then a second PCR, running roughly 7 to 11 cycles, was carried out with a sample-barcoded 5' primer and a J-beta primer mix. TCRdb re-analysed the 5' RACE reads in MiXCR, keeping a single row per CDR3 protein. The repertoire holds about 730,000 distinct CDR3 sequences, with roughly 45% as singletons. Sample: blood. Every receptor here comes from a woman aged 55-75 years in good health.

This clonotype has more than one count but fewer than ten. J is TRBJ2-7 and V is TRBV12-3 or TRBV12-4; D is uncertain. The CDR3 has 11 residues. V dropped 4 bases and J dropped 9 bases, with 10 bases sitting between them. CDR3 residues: CASSSQYRQYF. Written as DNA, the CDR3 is TGTGCCAGCAGTTCCCAGTACAGGCAGTACTTC.

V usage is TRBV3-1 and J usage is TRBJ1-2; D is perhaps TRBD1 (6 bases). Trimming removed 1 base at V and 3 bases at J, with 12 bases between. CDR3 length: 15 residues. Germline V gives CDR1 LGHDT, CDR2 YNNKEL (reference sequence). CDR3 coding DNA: TGTGCCAGCAGCCAAGGAGGGGGAAAGCACTATGGCTACACCTTC. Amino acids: CASSQGGGKHYGYTF.

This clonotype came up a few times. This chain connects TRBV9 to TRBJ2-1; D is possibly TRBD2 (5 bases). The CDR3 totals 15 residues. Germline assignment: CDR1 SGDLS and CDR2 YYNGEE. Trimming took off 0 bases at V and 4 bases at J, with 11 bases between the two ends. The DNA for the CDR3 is TGTGCCAGCAGCGTAGCTTTCGAGGGATACAATGAGCAGTTCTTC. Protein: CASSVAFEGYNEQFF.

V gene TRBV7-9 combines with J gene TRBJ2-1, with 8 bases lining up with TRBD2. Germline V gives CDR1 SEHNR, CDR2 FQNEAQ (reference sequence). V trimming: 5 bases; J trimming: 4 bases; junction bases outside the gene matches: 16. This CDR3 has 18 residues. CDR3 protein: CASSIFSHRGGSYNEQFF. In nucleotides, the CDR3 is TGTGCCAGCAGCATCTTCTCCCACCGGGGGGGCTCTTACAATGAGCAGTTCTTC.

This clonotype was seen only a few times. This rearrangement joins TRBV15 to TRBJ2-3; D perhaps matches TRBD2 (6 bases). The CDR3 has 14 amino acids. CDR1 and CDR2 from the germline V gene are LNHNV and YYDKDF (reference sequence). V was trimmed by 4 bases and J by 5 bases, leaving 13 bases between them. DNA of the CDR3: TGTGCCACCAGCAACGGTCTAGCGATAGATACGCAGTATTTT. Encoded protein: CATSNGLAIDTQYF.

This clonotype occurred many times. The CDR3 here is CSVDWQGKNIQYF. For the CDR3, the DNA is TGCAGCGTTGATTGGCAGGGGAAAAACATTCAGTACTTC. The chain couples TRBV29-1 to TRBJ2-4; tentatively, D is TRBD1 (6 bases). CDR1 is SQVTM and CDR2 is ANQGSEA in the germline V gene. Trimming stripped 3 bases from V and 4 bases from J, with 10 bases between. The CDR3 spans 13 residues.

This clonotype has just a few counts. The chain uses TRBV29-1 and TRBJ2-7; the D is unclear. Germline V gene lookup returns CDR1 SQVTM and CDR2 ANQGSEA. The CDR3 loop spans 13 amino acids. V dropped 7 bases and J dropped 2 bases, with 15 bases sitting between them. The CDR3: CSGKDSKTYEQYF. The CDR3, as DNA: TGCAGCGGGAAAGACTCCAAAACCTACGAGCAGTACTTC.

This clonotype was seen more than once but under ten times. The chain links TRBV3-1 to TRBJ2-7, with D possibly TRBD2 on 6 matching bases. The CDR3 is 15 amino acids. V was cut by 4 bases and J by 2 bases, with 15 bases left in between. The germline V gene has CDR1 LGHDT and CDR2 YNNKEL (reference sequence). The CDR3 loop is CASSPTIAVPYEQYF. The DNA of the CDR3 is TGTGCCAGCAGCCCTACTATAGCGGTACCCTACGAGCAGTACTTC.

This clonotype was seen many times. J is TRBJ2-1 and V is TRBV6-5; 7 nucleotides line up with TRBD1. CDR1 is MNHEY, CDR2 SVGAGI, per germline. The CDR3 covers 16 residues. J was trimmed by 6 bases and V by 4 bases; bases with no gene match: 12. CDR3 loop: CASSSYRGFSGNEQFF. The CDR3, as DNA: TGTGCCAGCAGTTCCTACAGGGGTTTCTCGGGCAATGAGCAGTTCTTC.

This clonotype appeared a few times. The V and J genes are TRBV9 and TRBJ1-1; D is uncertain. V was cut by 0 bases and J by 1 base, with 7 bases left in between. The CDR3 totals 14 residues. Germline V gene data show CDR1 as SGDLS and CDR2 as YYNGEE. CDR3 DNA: TGTGCCAGCAGCGTAGTTCCAGCGAACACTGAAGCTTTCTTT. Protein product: CASSVVPANTEAFF.

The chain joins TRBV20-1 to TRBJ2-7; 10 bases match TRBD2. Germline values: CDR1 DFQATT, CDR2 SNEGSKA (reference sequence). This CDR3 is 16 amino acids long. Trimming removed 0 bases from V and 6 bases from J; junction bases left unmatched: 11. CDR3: CSAREGGSGGPREQYF. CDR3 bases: TGCAGTGCTAGAGAAGGGGGTAGCGGGGGGCCGCGCGAGCAGTACTTC.

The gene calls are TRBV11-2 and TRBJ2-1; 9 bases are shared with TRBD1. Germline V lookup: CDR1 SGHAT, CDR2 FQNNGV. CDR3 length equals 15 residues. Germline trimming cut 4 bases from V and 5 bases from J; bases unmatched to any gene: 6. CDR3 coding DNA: TGTGCCAGCAGCTGGGTGACAGGGGGAAACAATGAGCAGTTCTTC. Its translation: CASSWVTGGNNEQFF.

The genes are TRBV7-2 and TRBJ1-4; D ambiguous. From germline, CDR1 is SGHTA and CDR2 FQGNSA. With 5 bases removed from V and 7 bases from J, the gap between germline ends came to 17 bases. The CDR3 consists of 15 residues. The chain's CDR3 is CASSLWVGNSEKLFF. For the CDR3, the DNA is TGTGCCAGCAGCCTGTGGGTGGGAAATAGTGAAAAACTGTTTTTT.

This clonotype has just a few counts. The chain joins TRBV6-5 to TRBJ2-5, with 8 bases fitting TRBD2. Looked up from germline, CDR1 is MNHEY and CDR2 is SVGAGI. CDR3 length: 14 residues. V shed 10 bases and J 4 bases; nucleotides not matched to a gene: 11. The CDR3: CATGGGAGGETQYF. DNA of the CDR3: TGTGCCACGGGCGGTGGGGCGGGAGGAGAGACCCAGTACTTC.

In DNA form, the CDR3 reads TGTGCCAGCAGTTTAGCGGCGGGACAGCGCTATGGCTACACCTTC. Its translation is CASSLAAGQRYGYTF. The rearrangement uses TRBV28 and TRBJ1-2, with 7 bases lining up with TRBD1. CDR3 length: 15 amino acids. V shed 2 bases, J shed 4 bases, and the junction held 7 bases outside the gene matches. CDR1 and CDR2 from the germline V gene are MDHEN and SYDVKM.

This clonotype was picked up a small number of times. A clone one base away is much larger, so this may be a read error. CDR3: CSETQGYGYTF. CDR3 sequence (DNA): TGCAGCGAGACCCAGGGCTATGGCTACACCTTC. The rearrangement uses TRBV29-1 and TRBJ1-2; the D gene is possibly TRBD1 (5 bases). Deletions cut 7 bases from V and 4 bases from J, with 10 bases between. CDR1 SQVTM and CDR2 ANQGSEA come from the germline V gene. This CDR3 has 11 amino acids.

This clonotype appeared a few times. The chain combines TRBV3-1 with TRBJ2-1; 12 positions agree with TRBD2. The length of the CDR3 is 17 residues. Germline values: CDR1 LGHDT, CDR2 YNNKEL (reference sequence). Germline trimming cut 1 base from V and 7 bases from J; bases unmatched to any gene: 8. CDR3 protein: CASSQAVLAGGVNEQFF. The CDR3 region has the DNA TGTGCCAGCAGCCAAGCGGTACTAGCGGGGGGCGTAAATGAGCAGTTCTTC.

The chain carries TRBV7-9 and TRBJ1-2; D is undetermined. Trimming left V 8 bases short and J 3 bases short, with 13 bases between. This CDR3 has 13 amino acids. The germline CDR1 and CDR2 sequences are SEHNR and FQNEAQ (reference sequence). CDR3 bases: TGTGCCAGCGCATCATGGGCAGACTATGGCTACACCTTC. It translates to CASASWADYGYTF.

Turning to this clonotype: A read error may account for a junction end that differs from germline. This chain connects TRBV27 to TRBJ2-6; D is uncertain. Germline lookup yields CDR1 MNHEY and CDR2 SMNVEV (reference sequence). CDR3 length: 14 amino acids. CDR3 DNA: TGTGCCAGCAGTGTATCGACTGGGGCCAACGTCCTGACTTTC. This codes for CASSVSTGANVLTF.

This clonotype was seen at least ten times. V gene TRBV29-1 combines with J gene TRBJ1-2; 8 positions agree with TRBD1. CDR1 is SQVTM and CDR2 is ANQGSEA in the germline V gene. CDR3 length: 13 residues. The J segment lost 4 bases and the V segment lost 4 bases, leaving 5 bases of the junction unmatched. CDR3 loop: CSVAPGTGYGYTF. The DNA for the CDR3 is TGCAGCGTTGCCCCCGGGACAGGCTATGGCTACACCTTC.

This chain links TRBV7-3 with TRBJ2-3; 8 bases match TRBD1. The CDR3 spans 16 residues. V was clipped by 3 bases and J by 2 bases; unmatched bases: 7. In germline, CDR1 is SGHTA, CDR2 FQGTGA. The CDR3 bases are TGTGCCAGCAGCTTGGATGGGACAGGTTACACAGATACGCAGTATTTT. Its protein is CASSLDGTGYTDTQYF.

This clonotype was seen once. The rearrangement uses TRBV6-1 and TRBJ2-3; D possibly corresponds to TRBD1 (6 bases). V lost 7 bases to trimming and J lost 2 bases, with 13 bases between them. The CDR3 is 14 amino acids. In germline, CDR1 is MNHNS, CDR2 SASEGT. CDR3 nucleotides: TGTGCCAGCACCAGACAGGTTTCCACAGATACGCAGTATTTT. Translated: CASTRQVSTDTQYF.

The CDR3 DNA reads TGTGCCAGCAGCATTAGCGGGAGAAACTACGGGCAGTACTTC. Translated, it gives CASSISGRNYGQYF. This chain uses TRBV5-5 with TRBJ2-5, with 9 positions matching TRBD2. Germline V lookup: CDR1 SGHKS, CDR2 YYEKEE (reference sequence). V gave up 4 bases and J gave up 11 bases; unmatched junction bases: 12. This CDR3 has 14 amino acids.

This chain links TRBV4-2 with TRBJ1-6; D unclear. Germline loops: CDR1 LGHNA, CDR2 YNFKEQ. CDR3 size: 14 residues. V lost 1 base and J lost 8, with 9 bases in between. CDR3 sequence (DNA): TGTGCCAGCAGCCAAGGTCAGTCGGATTCACCCCTCCACTTT. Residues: CASSQGQSDSPLHF.

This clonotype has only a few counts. CDR3 sequence reads: CASSLSSTGQGYGYTF. The CDR3 nucleotides read TGCGCCAGCAGCTTGAGCTCAACGGGACAGGGCTATGGCTACACCTTC. V and J are TRBV5-1 and TRBJ1-2; 9 positions agree with TRBD1. The CDR3 spans 16 residues. CDR1 and CDR2 from the germline V gene are SGHRS and YFSETQ. V was pared by 1 base and J by 4 bases, with 8 bases of the junction left unmatched.

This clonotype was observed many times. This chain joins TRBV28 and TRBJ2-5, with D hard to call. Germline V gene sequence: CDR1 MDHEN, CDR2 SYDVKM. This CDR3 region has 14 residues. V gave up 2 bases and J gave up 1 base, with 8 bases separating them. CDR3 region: CASSLRRVQETQYF. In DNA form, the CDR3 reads TGTGCCAGCAGTTTAAGAAGGGTCCAAGAGACCCAGTACTTC. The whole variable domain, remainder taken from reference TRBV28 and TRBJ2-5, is DVKVTQSSRYLVKRTGEKVFLECVQDMDHENMFWYRQDPGLGLRLIYFSYDVKMKEKGDIPEGYSVSREKKERFSLILESASTNQTSMYLCASSLRRVQETQYFGPGTRLLVL.

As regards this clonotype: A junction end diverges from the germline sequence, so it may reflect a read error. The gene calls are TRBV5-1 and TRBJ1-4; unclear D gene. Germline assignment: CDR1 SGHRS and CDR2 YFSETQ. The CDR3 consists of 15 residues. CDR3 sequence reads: CASSLGSPDGEKLFF. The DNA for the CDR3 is TGCGCCAGCAGTTTGGGCTCTCCAGACGGCGAAAAACTGTTTTTT. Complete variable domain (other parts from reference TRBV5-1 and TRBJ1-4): KAGVTQTPRYLIKTRGQQVTLSCSPISGHRSVSWYQQTPGQGLQFLFEYFSETQRNKGNFPGRFSGRQFSNSRSEMNVSTLELGDSALYLCASSLGSPDGEKLFFGSGTQLSVL.

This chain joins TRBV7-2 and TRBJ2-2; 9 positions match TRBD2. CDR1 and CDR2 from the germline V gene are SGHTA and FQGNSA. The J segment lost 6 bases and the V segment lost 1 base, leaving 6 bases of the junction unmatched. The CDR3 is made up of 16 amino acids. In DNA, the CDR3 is TGTGCCAGCAGCTTAGAAGCTAGCGGGACCCCCGGGGAGCTGTTTTTT. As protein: CASSLEASGTPGELFF.

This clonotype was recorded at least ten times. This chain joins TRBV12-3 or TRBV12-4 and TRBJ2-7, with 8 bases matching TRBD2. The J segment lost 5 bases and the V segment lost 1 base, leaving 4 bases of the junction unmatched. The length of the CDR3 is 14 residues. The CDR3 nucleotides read TGTGCCAGCAGTTTAGGAGCGGGAGTTCACGAGCAGTACTTC. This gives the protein CASSLGAGVHEQYF.

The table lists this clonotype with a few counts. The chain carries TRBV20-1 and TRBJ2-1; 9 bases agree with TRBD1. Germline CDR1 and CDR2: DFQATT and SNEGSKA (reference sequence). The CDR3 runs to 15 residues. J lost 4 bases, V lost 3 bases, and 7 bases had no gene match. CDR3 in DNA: TGCAGTGCTAGTCAGGGGACAGGGAAATACAATGAGCAGTTCTTC. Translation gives CSASQGTGKYNEQFF.